This TCR beta chain stems from a study of beta chain features in type 1 diabetes. Every bit of the isolated RNA underwent reverse transcription, so sequencing read expressed TCRB transcripts. Repertoires were generated with immunoSEQ multiplex PCR, while TCRdb's copy carries only in-frame clones and drops some. The repertoire holds some 150,000 clones, with less than 11% as singletons. Germline values: CDR1 MRHNA, CDR2 SNTAGT. V was clipped by 2 bases and J by 10 bases, with 9 bases between them. The CDR3 runs 12 residues. This chain joins TRBV6-4 and TRBJ2-1; D is perhaps TRBD1 (5 bases). This receptor was obtained from a man in his late teens or twenties in good health. Sequencing used naive CD4+ T cells from blood. CDR3 coding DNA: TGTGCCAGCAGTGACCTTCAGGGCGAGCAGTTCTTC. It is translated as CASSDLQGEQFF.